The TCR beta chain described here comes from a study of T cell changes during pregnancy in multiple sclerosis. Sequencing used immunoSEQ multiplex PCR; TCRdb keeps in-frame clones, though not all of them. There are roughly 30,000 clones in the sample; around nine tenths occur only once, and around 3.2% lies in the top ten. V lost 5 bases, J lost 3 bases, and 5 bases stayed unmatched. The CDR3 is made up of 15 amino acids. Per germline, CDR1 LGHNT and CDR2 FRNRAP. The sequencing used CD4+ T cells from peripheral blood mononuclear cells, collected in the first trimester of pregnancy. This clonotype originated in a female donor in good health, enrolled as a control in a pregnancy study. The chain recombines TRBV12-5 with TRBJ2-5, with 11 bases matching TRBD2. The CDR3 region has the DNA TGTGCTAGTGGTATGCAACTAGCGGGGGAAGAGACCCAGTACTTC. It is translated as CASGMQLAGEETQYF.